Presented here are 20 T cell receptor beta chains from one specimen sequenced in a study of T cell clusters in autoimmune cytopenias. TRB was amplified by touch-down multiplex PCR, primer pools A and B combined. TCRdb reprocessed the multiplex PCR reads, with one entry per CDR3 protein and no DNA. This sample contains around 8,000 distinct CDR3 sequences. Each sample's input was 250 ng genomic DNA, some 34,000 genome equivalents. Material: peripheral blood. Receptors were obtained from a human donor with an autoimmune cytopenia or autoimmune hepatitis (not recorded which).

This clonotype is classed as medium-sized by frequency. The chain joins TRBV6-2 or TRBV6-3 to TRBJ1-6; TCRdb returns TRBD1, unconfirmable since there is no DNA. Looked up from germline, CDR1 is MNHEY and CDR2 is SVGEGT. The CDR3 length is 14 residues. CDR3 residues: CASSPGHENSPLHF.

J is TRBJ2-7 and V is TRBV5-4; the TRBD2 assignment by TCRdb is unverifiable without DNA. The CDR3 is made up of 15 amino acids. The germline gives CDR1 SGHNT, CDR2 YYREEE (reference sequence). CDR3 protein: CASTGTSGSLDEQYF.

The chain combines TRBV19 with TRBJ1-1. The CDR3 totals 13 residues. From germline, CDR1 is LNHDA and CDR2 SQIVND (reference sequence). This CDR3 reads CASIPMEGTEAFF.

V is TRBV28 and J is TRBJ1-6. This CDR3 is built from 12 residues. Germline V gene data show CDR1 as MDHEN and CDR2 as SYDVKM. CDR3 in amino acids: CASSFEDSPLHF.

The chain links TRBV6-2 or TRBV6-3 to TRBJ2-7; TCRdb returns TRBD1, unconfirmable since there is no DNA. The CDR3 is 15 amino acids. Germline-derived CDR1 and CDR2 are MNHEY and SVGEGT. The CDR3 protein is CASSLPGTVGFEQYF.

CDR3 protein: CSARARPQGLAEWNNEQFF. V is TRBV20-1 and J is TRBJ2-1; TCRdb selects TRBD2, and the lack of DNA leaves this call unchecked. The CDR3 consists of 19 residues. The germline V gene has CDR1 DFQATT and CDR2 SNEGSKA (reference sequence).

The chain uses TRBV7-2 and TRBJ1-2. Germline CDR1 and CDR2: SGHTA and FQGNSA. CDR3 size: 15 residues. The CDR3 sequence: CASSRGDRALAGYTF. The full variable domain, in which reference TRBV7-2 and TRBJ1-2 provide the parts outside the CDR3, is GAGVSQSPSNKVTEKGKDVELRCDPISGHTALYWYRQSLGQGLEFLIYFQGNSAPDKSGLPSDRFSAERTGGSVSTLTIQRTQQEDSAVYLCASSRGDRALAGYTFGSGTRLTVV.

The CDR3 here is CARKTGHPLQETQYF. The J gene is TRBJ2-5, the V gene TRBV6-2 or TRBV6-3; TCRdb reports TRBD1, a call that lacks DNA to check it against. The CDR3 totals 15 residues. CDR1 and CDR2 (germline): MNHEY, SVGEGT.

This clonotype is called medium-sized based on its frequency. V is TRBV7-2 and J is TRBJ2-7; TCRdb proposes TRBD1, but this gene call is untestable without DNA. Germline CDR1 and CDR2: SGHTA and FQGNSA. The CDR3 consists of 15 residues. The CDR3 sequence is CASSLTGRGPYEQYF.

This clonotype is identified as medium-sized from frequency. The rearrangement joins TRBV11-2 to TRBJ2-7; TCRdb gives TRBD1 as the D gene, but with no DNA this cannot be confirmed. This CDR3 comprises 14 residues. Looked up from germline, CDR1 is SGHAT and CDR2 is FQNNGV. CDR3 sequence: CASGGDRRTYEQYF.

CDR3 residues: CASSLNENQPQHF. The chain links TRBV5-1 to TRBJ1-5. CDR3 size: 13 residues. CDR1 is SGHRS, CDR2 YFSETQ, per germline.

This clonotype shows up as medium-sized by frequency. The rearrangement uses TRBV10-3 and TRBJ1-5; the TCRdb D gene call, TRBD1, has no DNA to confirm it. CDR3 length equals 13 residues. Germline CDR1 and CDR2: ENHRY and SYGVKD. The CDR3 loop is CAISTGKGQPQHF.

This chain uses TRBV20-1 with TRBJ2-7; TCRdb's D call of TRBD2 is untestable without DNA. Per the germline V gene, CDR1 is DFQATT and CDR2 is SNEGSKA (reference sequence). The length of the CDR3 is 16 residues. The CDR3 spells CSATFEGGTSDYEQYF.

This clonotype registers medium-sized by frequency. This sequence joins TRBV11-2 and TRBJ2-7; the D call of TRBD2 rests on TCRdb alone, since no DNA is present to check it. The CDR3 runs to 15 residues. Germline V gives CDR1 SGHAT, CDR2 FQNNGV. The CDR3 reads CASSSSLAGPYEQYF.

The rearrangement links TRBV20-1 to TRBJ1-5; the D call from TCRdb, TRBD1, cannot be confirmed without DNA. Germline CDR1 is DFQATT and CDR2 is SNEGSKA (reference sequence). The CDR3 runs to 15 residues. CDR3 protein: CSATRDTGGDQPQHF.

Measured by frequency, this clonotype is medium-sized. CDR3 protein: CASSLAGGFGTDTQYF. The gene calls are TRBV7-2 and TRBJ2-3. CDR3 size: 16 residues. Looked up from germline, CDR1 is SGHTA and CDR2 is FQGNSA.

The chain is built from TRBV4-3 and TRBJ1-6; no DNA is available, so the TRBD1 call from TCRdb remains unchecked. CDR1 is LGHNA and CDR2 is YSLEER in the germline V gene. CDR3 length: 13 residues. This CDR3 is CASSQLQGSPLHF.

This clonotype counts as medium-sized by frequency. The CDR3 is CATSSRAWTSGSYEQYF. The chain recombines TRBV15 with TRBJ2-7; no DNA is available, so the TRBD2 call from TCRdb remains unchecked. Germline V lookup: CDR1 LNHNV, CDR2 YYDKDF (reference sequence). The CDR3 contains 17 residues.

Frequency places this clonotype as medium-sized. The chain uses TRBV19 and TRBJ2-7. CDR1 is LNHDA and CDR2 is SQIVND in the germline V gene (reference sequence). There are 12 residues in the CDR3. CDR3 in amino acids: CASSGRPYEQYF.

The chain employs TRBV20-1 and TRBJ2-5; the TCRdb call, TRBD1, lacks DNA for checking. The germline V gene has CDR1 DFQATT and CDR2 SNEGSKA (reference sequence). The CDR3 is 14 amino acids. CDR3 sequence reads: CSASATGLKETQYF.